Sequencing of this TCR beta chain was carried out in a study of blood T cell repertoires in COVID-19. Looked up from germline, CDR1 is ENHRY and CDR2 is SYGVKD. CDR3 size: 16 residues. The trim removed 0 bases at V and 5 bases at J, leaving 5 bases unmatched. Sequencing used immunoSEQ multiplex PCR; TCRdb keeps in-frame clones, though not all of them. The sample has 200,000 or so clones, more than 80% seen once. The V gene is TRBV10-3, the J gene TRBJ2-2; 8 bases are shared with TRBD2. The source is a woman older than 75 with COVID-19, enrolled during active disease. Sequencing was performed on peripheral blood. The CDR3 protein is CAISESSGGLTGELFF. The CDR3 DNA follows: TGTGCCATCAGTGAGTCTTCGGGGGGGCTTACCGGGGAGCTGTTTTTT.